This T cell receptor (beta chain) came from a study of T cell repertoires in aging, cancer and after chemotherapy. Study summary: Donors were grouped into six age bands spanning 30 or younger through 70 or older. Study results and caveats: Compared with age-matched healthy donors, untreated hematological or solid cancer patients showed higher blood TCR clonality. In each cancer cohort, median generation probability increased across chemotherapy, suggesting thymic output rebounded. No conclusions about immunological memory after chemotherapy can be drawn from the repertoire data.

In the case of this clonotype: Antigen unknown.

The germline V gene encodes CDR1 MNHEY and CDR2 SVGEGT. Trimming stripped 2 bases from V and 4 bases from J, with 8 bases between. CDR3 length equals 13 residues. A mixed TRB-A/B primer pool amplified rearranged TRB by multiplex touch-down PCR. MiXCR, run by TCRdb on the multiplex PCR reads, gives a single entry per CDR3 protein. Seen here are 9,500 to 11,000 distinct CDR3 sequences, 25% to 30% observed once, and the top ten hold under 2.5%. Peripheral blood genomic DNA, not sorted cells or RNA, was the template. Sequenced: blood. The origin of this receptor is a human donor in good health. The chain links TRBV6-2 or TRBV6-3 to TRBJ1-1; D uncertain. CDR3 in amino acids: CASSYKESTEAFF. The CDR3 bases are TGTGCCAGCAGTTACAAAGAGAGCACTGAAGCTTTCTTT.